This TCR beta chain was retrieved from a study of T cells in Graves' hyperthyroidism and ophthalmopathy. Whole-study results and caveats: By a 13 V-J model, ophthalmopathy was set apart from stable hyperthyroidism.

Fresh peripheral blood, roughly 10 ml, was the source of the PBMCs. This clonotype was seen once. Its antigen is unknown. This could be a read error, since a much larger clone is one nucleotide away. Trimming took 4 bases from V and 4 from J; bases not matched to a gene: 0. Germline CDR1 reads ENHRY; CDR2 reads SYGVKD. The CDR3 covers 13 residues. Using RNA transcripts as the source, TCR beta CDR3 regions were amplified. First-round RT-PCR targeting the TCR CDR3 was performed with the HTBI primer set. TCRdb recomputed calls from the multiplex PCR reads with MiXCR, one row per CDR3 protein. This sample has almost 500,000 distinct CDR3 sequences; less than 25% occur once, and the top ten carry 45% to 50%.

This TCR was sampled from a woman in her 70s with Graves' ophthalmopathy. This sequence joins TRBV10-3 and TRBJ1-4, with TRBD1 identical over 7 bases. Material for sequencing was blood. The CDR3 DNA sequence: TGTGCCATCAGTGCAGGGGGTAATGAAAAACTGTTTTTT. It codes for CAISAGGNEKLFF.